The rows below give T cell receptor beta chains drawn from one sample of a study of blood T cell repertoires in COVID-19. The assay was immunoSEQ multiplex PCR, and TCRdb's table has in-frame clones only and misses some. The table lists 350,000 to 450,000 clones, 86% of them singletons, with just over 7% in the top ten. The specimen was peripheral blood. Source of these receptors: an older woman with COVID-19, enrolled during active disease. The CDR3 runs from the conserved cysteine through the conserved F or W. The D gene is left open where the match is weak. The listing skips clone size in some rows; elsewhere it reads once, few, many or a size class.

>-|TRBV2|-|TRBJ1-2
CASSDDRYYGYTF
TGTGCCAGCAGTGATGACAGGTACTATGGCTACACCTTC
>-|TRBV5-6|TRBD1|TRBJ1-1
CASSLTGGTAEAFF
TGTGCCAGCAGCTTGACAGGGGGCACCGCTGAAGCTTTCTTT
>-|TRBV7-6|-|TRBJ2-3
CASSLARASDTQYF
TGTGCCAGCAGCTTAGCGAGGGCTTCAGATACGCAGTATTTT
>-|TRBV24-1|-|TRBJ1-2
CATSDLLSGEGYTF
TGTGCCACCAGTGATTTGCTGTCAGGGGAGGGCTACACCTTC
>-|TRBV19|-|TRBJ2-1
CASTVLGSGYNEQFF
TGTGCCAGTACCGTACTCGGTTCGGGGTACAATGAGCAGTTCTTC
>-|TRBV6-5|-|TRBJ1-1
CASSYVLGRIEAFF
TGTGCCAGCAGTTACGTATTGGGGAGGATTGAAGCTTTCTTT
>-|TRBV11-3|-|TRBJ1-2
CASSGGTHYGYTF
TGTGCCAGCAGCGGGGGGACTCACTATGGCTACACCTTC
>-|TRBV4-3|TRBD1|TRBJ1-1
CASSQDLPGGLEAFF
TGCGCCAGCAGCCAAGATCTCCCAGGGGGCCTTGAAGCTTTCTTT
>once|TRBV9|TRBD2|TRBJ2-5
CASSPGRQLAGETQYF
TGTGCCAGCAGCCCCGGGCGTCAACTAGCGGGGGAGACCCAGTACTTC
>few|TRBV5-4|-|TRBJ1-6
CASSLADRRKPLHF
TGTGCCAGCAGCTTAGCGGACCGCAGGAAACCCCTCCACTTT
>-|TRBV15|-|TRBJ1-1
CATSRDQTEKAFF
TGTGCCACCAGCAGAGATCAGACGGAGAAGGCTTTCTTT
>-|TRBV4-1|-|TRBJ1-2
CASSQDGVRSYGYTF
TGCGCCAGCAGCCAAGATGGTGTCAGATCTTATGGCTACACCTTC
>-|TRBV28|TRBD1|TRBJ1-1
CASRGQDTEAFF
TGTGCCAGCAGGGGACAGGACACTGAAGCTTTCTTT
>-|TRBV5-1|-|TRBJ1-1
CASSSPGGQSEAFF
TGCGCCAGCAGCTCTCCCGGGGGGCAGTCTGAAGCTTTCTTT
>-|TRBV7-9|-|TRBJ1-1
CASSSPWQGMNTEAFF
TGTGCCAGCAGCTCCCCCTGGCAGGGCATGAACACTGAAGCTTTCTTT
>-|TRBV5-1|TRBD2|TRBJ2-5
CASSLVSGAFETQYF
TGCGCCAGCAGCTTGGTTAGCGGGGCTTTCGAGACCCAGTACTTC
>-|TRBV3-1/TRBV3-2|TRBD2|TRBJ2-7
CASSHNGGISYEQYF
TGTGCCAGCAGCCACAACGGGGGGATCTCCTACGAGCAGTACTTC
>-|TRBV7-6|-|TRBJ2-5
CASSLTGYQETQYF
TGTGCCAGCAGCCTCACAGGTTACCAAGAGACCCAGTACTTC
>-|TRBV7-3|TRBD1|TRBJ1-2
CASSFTGQEVYTF
TGTGCCAGCAGCTTTACTGGACAGGAGGTCTACACCTTC
>-|TRBV5-4|TRBD1|TRBJ1-6
CASRGQGNSPLHF
TGTGCCAGCAGAGGACAGGGGAATTCACCCCTCCACTTT
>-|TRBV5-1|-|TRBJ2-3
CASSPAPQGSTQYF
TGCGCCAGCAGCCCAGCCCCCCAGGGCTCAACGCAGTATTTT
>-|TRBV9|-|TRBJ1-5
CASSPTWGGGQPQHF
TGTGCCAGCAGCCCAACTTGGGGGGGCGGTCAGCCCCAGCATTTT
>-|TRBV6-6|-|TRBJ2-7
CASSDEAPEQYF
TGTGCCAGCAGCGATGAAGCCCCCGAGCAGTACTTC
>-|TRBV28|TRBD2|TRBJ2-1
CASSQSGLAGGSYNEQFF
TGTGCCAGCAGCCAGAGTGGACTAGCGGGGGGGTCCTACAATGAGCAGTTCTTC
>-|TRBV7-8|TRBD1|TRBJ1-5
CASSGGTVSNQPQHF
TGTGCCAGCAGCGGAGGGACAGTTAGCAATCAGCCCCAGCATTTT
>-|TRBV6-5|-|TRBJ1-6
CASSYSDSLTLHF
TGTGCCAGCAGTTACTCGGACAGCCTCACCCTCCACTTT
>-|TRBV12-3/TRBV12-4|-|TRBJ2-7
CASSWTVEDEQYF
TGTGCCAGCAGTTGGACAGTCGAAGACGAGCAGTACTTC
>once|TRBV18|-|TRBJ1-1
CASSPFGSDTEAFF
TGTGCCAGCTCACCCTTCGGTAGTGACACTGAAGCTTTCTTT
>-|TRBV15|TRBD1|TRBJ1-5
CATSDRQGRNQPQHF
TGTGCCACCAGCGACAGACAGGGCCGCAATCAGCCCCAGCATTTT
>-|TRBV6-5|TRBD1|TRBJ2-2
CASSYGGQGTGELFF
TGTGCCAGCAGTTACGGGGGACAGGGAACCGGGGAGCTGTTTTTT
>-|TRBV6-5|-|TRBJ1-2
CASSYGGRTYGYTF
TGTGCCAGCAGTTACGGAGGCAGGACCTATGGCTACACCTTC
>few|TRBV7-8|-|TRBJ1-5
CASSSLGGNQPQHF
TGTGCCAGCAGCTCCTTGGGAGGGAACCAGCCCCAGCATTTT
>few|TRBV4-2|-|TRBJ1-2
CASSQDDRSYGYTF
TGTGCCAGCAGCCAAGATGACAGGTCCTATGGCTACACCTTC
>-|TRBV6-5|TRBD1|TRBJ1-2
CASRNDRGILYGYTF
TGTGCCAGCAGAAATGACAGGGGGATTCTTTATGGCTACACCTTC
>-|TRBV2|-|TRBJ1-3
CASSEISSDTIYF
TGTGCCAGCAGTGAAATTTCATCGGACACCATATATTTT
>-|TRBV6-6|-|TRBJ1-4
CASSWEVSGGEKLFF
TGTGCCAGCAGCTGGGAGGTGAGCGGGGGGGAAAAACTGTTTTTT
>-|TRBV2|-|TRBJ1-2
CASRGAPTNYGYTF
TGTGCCAGCAGGGGGGCCCCCACTAACTATGGCTACACCTTC
>-|TRBV7-3|TRBD1|TRBJ2-5
CASSPTNYRGETQYF
TGTGCCAGCAGCCCCACCAATTACAGGGGGGAGACCCAGTACTTC